Here is one T cell receptor (beta chain) with its context. What it recognizes is unknown. Donors were healthy HIV-negative adults without recent acute infections or vaccinations. V lost 1 base and J lost 7; bases outside the gene matches: 4. Germline V gene data show CDR1 as SEHNR and CDR2 as FQNEAQ (reference sequence). The CDR3 is 15 amino acids. The protocol was immunoSEQ multiplex PCR, while the TCRdb copy is restricted to in-frame clones and leaves out a portion. The sample lists a few million clones, 80% to 95% occurring once. This specimen comes from a study of shared clonotypes between healthy human individuals. Study at large: Contributing individuals were two females and a few males aged 18 to 49. Three plates each covered CD4 naive and memory; CD8 naive two, CD8 memory one. General study findings and limits: Specimens sampled were limited to blood, with tissue repertoires likely differing.

The sample consisted of naive CD4+ T cells from PBMCs. Subset defined: CD45RA+ positively selected. This chain connects TRBV7-9 to TRBJ2-1, with 10 bases lining up with TRBD1. The source of this sequence is a man between 18 and 35 years old in good health. Some clones in this sample may be carry-over from other donors' samples. The CDR3 DNA sequence: TGTGCCAGCAGCTTAGAGGACAGGGGGTTTAATGAGCAGTTCTTC. Translated, it gives CASSLEDRGFNEQFF. Combining the CDR3 with reference TRBV7-9 and TRBJ2-1 gives the whole variable domain DTGVSQNPRHKITKRGQNVTFRCDPISEHNRLYWYRQTLGQGPEFLTYFQNEAQLEKSRLLSDRFSAERPKGSFSTLEIQRTEQGDSAMYLCASSLEDRGFNEQFFGPGTRLTVL.